This T cell receptor (beta chain) was captured by sequencing in a study of OX40 agonist ivuxolimab in advanced cancers. Study-level background: A diagnosis of hepatocellular carcinoma, melanoma, renal cell or head and neck cancer was present in dose-escalation patients. A history of anti-PD-1, anti-PD-L1 or anti-CTLA-4 therapy was acceptable, and 40% to 45% had some.

The data were produced by immunoSEQ multiplex PCR, yet TCRdb's version contains in-frame clones alone and is incomplete. Here the sample spans over 85,000 clones, 84% being singletons. The CDR3 is 14 residues long. Trimming stripped 3 bases from V and 5 bases from J, with 12 bases between. Germline loops: CDR1 SGDLS, CDR2 YYNGEE. The material was CD4+ or CD8+ T cells sorted from blood, obtained in a trial of the OX40 agonist ivuxolimab. The clonotype comes from an adult with an advanced solid tumor such as melanoma, head and neck, liver or kidney cancer. The chain is built from TRBV9 and TRBJ1-5, with unresolved D. CDR3 DNA: TGTGCCAGCAGCGCACGGGCCTTAGATCAGCCCCAGCATTTT. Translation gives CASSARALDQPQHF.